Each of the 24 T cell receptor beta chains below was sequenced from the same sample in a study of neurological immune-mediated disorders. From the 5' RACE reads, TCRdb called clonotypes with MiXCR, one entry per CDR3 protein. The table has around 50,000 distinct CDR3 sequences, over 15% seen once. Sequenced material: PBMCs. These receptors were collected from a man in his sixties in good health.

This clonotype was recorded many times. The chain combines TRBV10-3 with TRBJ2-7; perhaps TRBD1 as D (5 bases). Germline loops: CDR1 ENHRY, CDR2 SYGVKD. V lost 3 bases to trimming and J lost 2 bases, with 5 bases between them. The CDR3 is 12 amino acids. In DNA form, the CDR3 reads TGTGCCATCAGTGACAGGGCCTACGAGCAGTACTTC. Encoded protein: CAISDRAYEQYF.

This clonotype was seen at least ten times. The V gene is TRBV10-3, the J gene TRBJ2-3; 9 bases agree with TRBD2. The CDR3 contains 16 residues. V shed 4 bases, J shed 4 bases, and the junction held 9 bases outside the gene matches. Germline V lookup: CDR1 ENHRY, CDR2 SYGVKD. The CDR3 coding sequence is TGTGCCATCAGTGGAATGACTAGCGGTTTGTCAGATACGCAGTATTTT. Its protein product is CAISGMTSGLSDTQYF.

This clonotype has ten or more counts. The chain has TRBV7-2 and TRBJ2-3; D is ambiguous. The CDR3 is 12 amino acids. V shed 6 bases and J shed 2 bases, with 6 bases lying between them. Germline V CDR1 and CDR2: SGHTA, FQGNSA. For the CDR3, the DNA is TGTGCCAGCAGACCAAACACAGATACGCAGTATTTT. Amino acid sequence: CASRPNTDTQYF.

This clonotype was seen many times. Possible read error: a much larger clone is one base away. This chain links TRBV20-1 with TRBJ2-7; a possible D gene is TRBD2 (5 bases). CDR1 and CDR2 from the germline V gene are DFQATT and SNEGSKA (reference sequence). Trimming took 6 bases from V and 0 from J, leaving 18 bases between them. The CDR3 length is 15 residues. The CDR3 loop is CSANPLGESSYEQYF. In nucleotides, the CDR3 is TGCAGTGCCAACCCCCTCGGGGAGAGCTCCTACGAGCAGTACTTC.

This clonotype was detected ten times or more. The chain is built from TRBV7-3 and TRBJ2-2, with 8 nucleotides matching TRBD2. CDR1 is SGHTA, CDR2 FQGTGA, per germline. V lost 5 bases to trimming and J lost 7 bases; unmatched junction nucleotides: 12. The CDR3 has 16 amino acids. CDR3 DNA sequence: TGTGCCAGCAGCGATTCCGTCGGGAGGGGGTTCGGGGAGCTGTTTTTT. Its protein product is CASSDSVGRGFGELFF. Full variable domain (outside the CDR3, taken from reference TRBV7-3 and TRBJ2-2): GAGVSQTPSNKVTEKGKYVELRCDPISGHTALYWYRQSLGQGPEFLIYFQGTGAADDSGLPNDRFFAVRPEGSVSTLKIQRTERGDSAVYLCASSDSVGRGFGELFFGEGSRLTVL.

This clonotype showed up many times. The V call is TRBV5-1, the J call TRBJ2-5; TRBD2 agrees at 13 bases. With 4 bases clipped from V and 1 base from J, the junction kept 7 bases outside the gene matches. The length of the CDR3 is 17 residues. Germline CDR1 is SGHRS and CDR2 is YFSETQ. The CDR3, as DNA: TGCGCCAGCAGCCCGTGGACTAGCGGGAGCTTCCAAGAGACCCAGTACTTC. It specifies CASSPWTSGSFQETQYF.

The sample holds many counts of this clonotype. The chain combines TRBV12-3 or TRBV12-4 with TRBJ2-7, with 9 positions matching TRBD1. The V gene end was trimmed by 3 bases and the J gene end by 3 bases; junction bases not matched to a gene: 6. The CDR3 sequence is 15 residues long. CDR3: CASSFSGQGIYEQYF. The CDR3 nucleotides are TGTGCCAGCAGTTTTAGCGGACAGGGGATCTACGAGCAGTACTTC.

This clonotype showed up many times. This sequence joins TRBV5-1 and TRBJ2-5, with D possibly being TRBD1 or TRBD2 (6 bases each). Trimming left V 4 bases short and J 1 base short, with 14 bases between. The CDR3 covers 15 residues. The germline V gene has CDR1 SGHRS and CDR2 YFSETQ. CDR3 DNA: TGCGCCAGCAGCATTCTACAGGGAGGCCAAGAGACCCAGTACTTC. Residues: CASSILQGGQETQYF. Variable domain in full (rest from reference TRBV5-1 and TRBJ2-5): KAGVTQTPRYLIKTRGQQVTLSCSPISGHRSVSWYQQTPGQGLQFLFEYFSETQRNKGNFPGRFSGRQFSNSRSEMNVSTLELGDSALYLCASSILQGGQETQYFGPGTRLLVL.

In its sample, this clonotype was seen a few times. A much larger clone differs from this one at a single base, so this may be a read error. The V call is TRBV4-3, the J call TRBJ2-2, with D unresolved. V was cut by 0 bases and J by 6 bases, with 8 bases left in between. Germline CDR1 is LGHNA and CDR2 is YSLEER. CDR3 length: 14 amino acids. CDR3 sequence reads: CASSQDTTPGELFF. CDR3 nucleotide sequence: TGCGCCAGCAGCCAAGACACCACCCCCGGGGAGCTGTTTTTT.

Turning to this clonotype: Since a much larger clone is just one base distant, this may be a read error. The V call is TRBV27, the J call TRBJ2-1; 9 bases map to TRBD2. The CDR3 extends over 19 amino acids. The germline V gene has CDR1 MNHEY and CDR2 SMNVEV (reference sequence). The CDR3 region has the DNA TGTTCCAGCAGTTTCCGTCTAGCGGGAAGCACCAGTTCCTACAATGAGCAGTTCTTC. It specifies CSSSFRLAGSTSSYNEQFF.

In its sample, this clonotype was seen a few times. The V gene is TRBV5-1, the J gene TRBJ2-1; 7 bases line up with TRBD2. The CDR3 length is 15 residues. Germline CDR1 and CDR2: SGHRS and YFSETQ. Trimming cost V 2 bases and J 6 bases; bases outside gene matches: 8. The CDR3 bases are TGCGCCAGCAGCTTTTCGGGGGGATCCGGCAATGAGCAGTTCTTC. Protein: CASSFSGGSGNEQFF.

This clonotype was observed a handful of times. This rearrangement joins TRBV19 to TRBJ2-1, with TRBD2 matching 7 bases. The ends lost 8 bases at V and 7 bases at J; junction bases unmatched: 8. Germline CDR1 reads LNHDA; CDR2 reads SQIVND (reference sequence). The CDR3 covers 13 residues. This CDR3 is CASQRRESNEQFF. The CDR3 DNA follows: TGTGCCAGTCAACGGCGGGAGAGTAATGAGCAGTTCTTC.

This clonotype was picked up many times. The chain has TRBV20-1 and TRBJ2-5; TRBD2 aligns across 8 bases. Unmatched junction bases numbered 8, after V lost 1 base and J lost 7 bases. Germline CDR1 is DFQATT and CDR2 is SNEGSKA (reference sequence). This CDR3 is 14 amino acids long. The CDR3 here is CSARVAGKDLTQYF. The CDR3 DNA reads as TGCAGTGCTAGAGTAGCGGGAAAGGATCTGACCCAGTACTTC.

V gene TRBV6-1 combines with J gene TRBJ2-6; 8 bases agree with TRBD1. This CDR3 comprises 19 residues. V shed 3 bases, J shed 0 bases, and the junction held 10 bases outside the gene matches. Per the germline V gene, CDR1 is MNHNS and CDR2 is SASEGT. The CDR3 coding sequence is TGTGCCAGCAGTGATTGGGGTGGGACAGGCCACTCTGGGGCCAACGTCCTGACTTTC. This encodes CASSDWGGTGHSGANVLTF.

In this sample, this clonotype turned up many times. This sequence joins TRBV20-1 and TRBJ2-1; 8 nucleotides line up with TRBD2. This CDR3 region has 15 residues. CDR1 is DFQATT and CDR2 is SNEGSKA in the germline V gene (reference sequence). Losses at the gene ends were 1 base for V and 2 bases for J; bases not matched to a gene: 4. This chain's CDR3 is CSARVSGVTYNEQFF. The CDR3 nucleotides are TGCAGTGCTAGAGTTAGCGGGGTTACCTACAATGAGCAGTTCTTC.

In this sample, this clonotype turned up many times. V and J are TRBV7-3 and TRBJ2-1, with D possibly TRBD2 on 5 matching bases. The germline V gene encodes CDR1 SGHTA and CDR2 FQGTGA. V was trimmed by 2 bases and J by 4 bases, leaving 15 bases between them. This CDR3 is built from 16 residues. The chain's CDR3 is CASSLGRDSGYNEQFF. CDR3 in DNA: TGTGCCAGCAGCTTAGGCCGGGATTCGGGTTACAATGAGCAGTTCTTC. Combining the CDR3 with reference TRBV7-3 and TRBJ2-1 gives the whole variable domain GAGVSQTPSNKVTEKGKYVELRCDPISGHTALYWYRQSLGQGPEFLIYFQGTGAADDSGLPNDRFFAVRPEGSVSTLKIQRTERGDSAVYLCASSLGRDSGYNEQFFGPGTRLTVL.

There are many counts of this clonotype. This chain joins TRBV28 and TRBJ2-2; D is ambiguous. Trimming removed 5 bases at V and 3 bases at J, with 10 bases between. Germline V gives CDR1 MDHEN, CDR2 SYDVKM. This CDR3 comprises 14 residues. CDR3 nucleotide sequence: TGTGCCAGCAGTAGTGGAACCTACACCGGGGAGCTGTTTTTT. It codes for CASSSGTYTGELFF. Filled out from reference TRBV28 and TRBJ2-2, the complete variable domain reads DVKVTQSSRYLVKRTGEKVFLECVQDMDHENMFWYRQDPGLGLRLIYFSYDVKMKEKGDIPEGYSVSREKKERFSLILESASTNQTSMYLCASSSGTYTGELFFGEGSRLTVL.

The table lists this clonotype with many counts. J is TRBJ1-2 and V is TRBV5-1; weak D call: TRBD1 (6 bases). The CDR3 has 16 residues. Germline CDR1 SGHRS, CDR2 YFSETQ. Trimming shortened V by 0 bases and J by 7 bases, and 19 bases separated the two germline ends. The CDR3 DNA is TGCGCCAGCAGCTTGGACGGACAGTGGGGGATTGGTGGCTACACCTTC. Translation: CASSLDGQWGIGGYTF.

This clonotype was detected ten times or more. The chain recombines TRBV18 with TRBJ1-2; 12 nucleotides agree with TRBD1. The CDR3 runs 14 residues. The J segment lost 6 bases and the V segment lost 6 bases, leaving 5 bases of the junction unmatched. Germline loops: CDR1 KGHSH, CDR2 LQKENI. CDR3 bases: TGTGCCAGCTCCCCCGGGACAGGGGGCAATGGCTACACCTTC. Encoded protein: CASSPGTGGNGYTF.

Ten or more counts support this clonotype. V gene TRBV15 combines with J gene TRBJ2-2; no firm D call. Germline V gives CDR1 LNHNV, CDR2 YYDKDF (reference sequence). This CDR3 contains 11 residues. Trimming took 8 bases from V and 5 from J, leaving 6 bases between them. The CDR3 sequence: CATGQTGELFF. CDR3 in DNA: TGTGCCACCGGGCAGACCGGGGAGCTGTTTTTT.

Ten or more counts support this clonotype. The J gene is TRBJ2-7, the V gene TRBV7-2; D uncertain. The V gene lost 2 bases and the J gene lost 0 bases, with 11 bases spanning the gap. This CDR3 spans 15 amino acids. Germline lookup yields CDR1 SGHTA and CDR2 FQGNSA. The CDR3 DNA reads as TGTGCCAGCAGCTTAACTTTCAGCGTCTCCTACGAGCAGTACTTC. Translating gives CASSLTFSVSYEQYF.

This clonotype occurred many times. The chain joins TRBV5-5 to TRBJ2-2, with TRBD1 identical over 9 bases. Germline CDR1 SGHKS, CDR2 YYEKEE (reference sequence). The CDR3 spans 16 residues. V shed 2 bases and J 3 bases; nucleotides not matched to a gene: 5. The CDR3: CASSFSTGGYTGELFF. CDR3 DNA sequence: TGTGCCAGCAGCTTCAGCACAGGGGGCTACACCGGGGAGCTGTTTTTT. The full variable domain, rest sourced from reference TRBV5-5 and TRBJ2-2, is DAGVTQSPTHLIKTRGQQVTLRCSPISGHKSVSWYQQVLGQGPQFIFQYYEKEERGRGNFPDRFSARQFPNYSSELNVNALLLGDSALYLCASSFSTGGYTGELFFGEGSRLTVL.

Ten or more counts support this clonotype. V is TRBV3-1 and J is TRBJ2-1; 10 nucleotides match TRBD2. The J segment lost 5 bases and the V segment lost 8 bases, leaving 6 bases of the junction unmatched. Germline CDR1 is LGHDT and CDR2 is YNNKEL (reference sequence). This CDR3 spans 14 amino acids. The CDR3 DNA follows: TGTGCCAGCTCTGTACTAGCGGGACACAATGAGCAGTTCTTC. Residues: CASSVLAGHNEQFF.

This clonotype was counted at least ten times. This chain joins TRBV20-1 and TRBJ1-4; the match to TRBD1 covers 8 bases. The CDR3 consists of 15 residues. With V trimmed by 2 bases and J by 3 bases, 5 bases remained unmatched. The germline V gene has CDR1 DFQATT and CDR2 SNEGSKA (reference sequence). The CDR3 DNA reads TGCAGTGCTAGATCCCAGGGGGCGGCTAATGAAAAACTGTTTTTT. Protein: CSARSQGAANEKLFF.